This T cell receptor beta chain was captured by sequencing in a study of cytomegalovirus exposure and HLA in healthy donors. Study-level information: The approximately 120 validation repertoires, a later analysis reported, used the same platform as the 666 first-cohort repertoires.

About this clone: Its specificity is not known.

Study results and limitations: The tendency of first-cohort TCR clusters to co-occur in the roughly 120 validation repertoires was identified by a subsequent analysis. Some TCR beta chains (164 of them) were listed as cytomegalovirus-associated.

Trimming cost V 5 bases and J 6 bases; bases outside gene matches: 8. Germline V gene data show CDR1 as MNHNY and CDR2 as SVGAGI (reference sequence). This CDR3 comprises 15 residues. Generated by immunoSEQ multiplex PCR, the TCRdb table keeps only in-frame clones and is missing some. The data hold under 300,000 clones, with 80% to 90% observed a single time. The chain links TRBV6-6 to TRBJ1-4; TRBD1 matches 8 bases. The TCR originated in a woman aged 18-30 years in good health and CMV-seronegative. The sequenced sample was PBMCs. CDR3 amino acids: CASSDPGGEDEKLFF. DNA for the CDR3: TGTGCCAGCAGTGACCCAGGGGGCGAAGATGAAAAACTGTTTTTT.